This T cell receptor (beta chain) was found in a study of shared clonotypes between healthy human individuals. The naive CD8 population came from CD45RO-negative cells selected for CCR7, without terminally differentiated effector memory CD45RA+ cells. V lost 2 bases and J 1 base, leaving 21 bases between the germline ends. The germline V gene has CDR1 LNHNV and CDR2 YYDKDF (reference sequence). The CDR3 is 19 residues long. Some clones are missing from TCRdb's copy, which holds only in-frame ones; the method was immunoSEQ multiplex PCR. Here the sample spans roughly 2,000,000 clones, 85% to 95% being singletons.

The TCR was taken from a man between 18 and 35 years old in good health. Some clones in this sample may be carry-over from other donors' samples. The chain uses TRBV15 and TRBJ1-5, with D possibly TRBD1 on 6 matching bases. The sequencing sample was made of naive CD8+ T cells from PBMCs. The CDR3 region is CATSRPAGHAVSSNQPQHF. The CDR3 nucleotides read TGTGCCACCAGCAGACCAGCGGGACACGCCGTTTCAAGCAATCAGCCCCAGCATTTT.